This T cell receptor (beta chain) came from a study of shared clonotypes between healthy human individuals. Genomic DNA of every subset was divided equally among multiple immunoSEQ plates. The authors' processing: Junction-only immunoSEQ sequences carried no quality scores, so filtering differed. Method: immunoSEQ multiplex PCR; TCRdb's copy keeps in-frame clones and lacks some. V, J and clone size derive from that table, while D and trimming were established from the DNA sequence. The sample holds approximately 2.3 million clones; approximately 93% are singletons and the top ten take under 0.45%. Note on this clone: What it binds is not known. This CDR3 is also generated by other DNA sequences in the sample.

Study-wide findings and caveats: Clonotypes shared by all four sorted-subset donors had higher generation probabilities than non-shared clonotypes. Sequencing depth was predicted to influence how clonotypes are shared among donors.

CDR3 size: 12 residues. Germline lookup yields CDR1 ENHRY and CDR2 SYGVKD. Between the trimmed V and J ends, which lost 3 bases and 4 bases, there was a span of 6 bases. Sequencing was performed on naive CD4+ T cells from PBMCs. Sample subset: CD45RA+ positively selected. The chain employs TRBV10-3 and TRBJ2-5; D possibly corresponds to TRBD2 (5 bases). This receptor was taken from a man aged 18 to 35 in good health. Some clones in this sample may be carry-over from other donors' samples. The CDR3 sequence is CAISDRGETQYF. The CDR3 nucleotides read TGTGCCATCAGTGATCGGGGAGAGACCCAGTACTTC.